This T cell receptor beta chain was captured by sequencing in a study of control samples from healthy donors and cancer patients. Profiled with immunoSEQ multiplex PCR; TCRdb holds only in-frame clones, not every one. The sample has approximately 150,000 clones, just over 85% seen once. The sample consisted of blood. This receptor was taken from a man aged 18 to 30 in good health.

The CDR3 DNA sequence: TGTGCCGCAGGACAGAGCTCCTACAATGAGCAGTTCTTC. Its protein is CAAGQSSYNEQFF. The gene calls are TRBV19 and TRBJ2-1; D is possibly TRBD1 (6 bases). CDR1 and CDR2 from the germline V gene are LNHDA and SQIVND (reference sequence). V was pared by 11 bases and J by 0 bases, with 11 bases between. The CDR3 is made up of 13 amino acids.